Below, 5 T cell receptor beta chains from the same sample are listed, as sequenced in a study of cytomegalovirus exposure and HLA in healthy donors. PCR used 60 Vbeta primers and 13 Jbeta primers. Some clones are missing from TCRdb's copy, which holds only in-frame ones; the method was immunoSEQ multiplex PCR. The table shows approximately 140,000 clones, with 60% to 80% occurring only once. The source material was PBMCs. Every receptor here comes from a man aged 40-55 years in good health and CMV-seronegative.

This clone was detected once. At one end, the junction sequence differs from germline, possibly due to a read error. The chain is built from TRBV18 and TRBJ1-1; 9 positions match TRBD1. The CDR3 runs 15 residues. Germline V gives CDR1 KGHSH, CDR2 LQKENI. CDR3: CASSPVQGANAEAFF. DNA of the CDR3: TGTGCCAGCTCACCGGTACAGGGGGCGAACGCTGAAGCTTTCTTT.

The chain carries TRBV11-2 and TRBJ1-2, with D possibly being TRBD1 (5 bases). The CDR3 length is 15 residues. Germline values: CDR1 SGHAT, CDR2 FQNNGV. V lost 5 bases and J lost 6, with 19 bases in between. The DNA of the CDR3 is TGTGCCAGCAGCCCCCTAAGGACAACAAATCATGGCTACACCTTC. Protein sequence: CASSPLRTTNHGYTF.

As for this clone: Relative to the germline gene, one junction end is altered; a read error may explain this. The chain recombines TRBV6-5 with TRBJ1-3; 9 nucleotides line up with TRBD1. This CDR3 has 11 amino acids. Germline V gene sequence: CDR1 MNHEY, CDR2 SVGAGI. This chain's CDR3 is CASSEEGTGRF. The CDR3 nucleotides are TGTGCCAGCAGTGAAGAAGGGACAGGGCGATTT.

The J gene is TRBJ2-7, the V gene TRBV5-4; maybe TRBD1 (6 bases). V gave up 4 bases and J gave up 0 bases, with 11 bases separating them. The CDR3 sequence is 14 residues long. The V gene's germline CDR1 is SGHNT and CDR2 YYREEE (reference sequence). The CDR3 loop is CASSRDTISYEQYF. DNA of the CDR3: TGTGCCAGCAGCCGGGACACCATCTCCTACGAGCAGTACTTC.

This clone was picked up a small number of times. The rearrangement joins TRBV6-5 to TRBJ1-2; 7 bases fit TRBD1. The CDR3 is 14 amino acids. Germline CDR1 MNHEY, CDR2 SVGAGI. The V and J ends lost 2 bases and 1 base, in that order; junction bases with no gene match: 1. CDR3 region: CASSYQGDNYGYTF. The CDR3 DNA sequence: TGTGCCAGCAGTTACCAGGGGGATAACTATGGCTACACCTTC.